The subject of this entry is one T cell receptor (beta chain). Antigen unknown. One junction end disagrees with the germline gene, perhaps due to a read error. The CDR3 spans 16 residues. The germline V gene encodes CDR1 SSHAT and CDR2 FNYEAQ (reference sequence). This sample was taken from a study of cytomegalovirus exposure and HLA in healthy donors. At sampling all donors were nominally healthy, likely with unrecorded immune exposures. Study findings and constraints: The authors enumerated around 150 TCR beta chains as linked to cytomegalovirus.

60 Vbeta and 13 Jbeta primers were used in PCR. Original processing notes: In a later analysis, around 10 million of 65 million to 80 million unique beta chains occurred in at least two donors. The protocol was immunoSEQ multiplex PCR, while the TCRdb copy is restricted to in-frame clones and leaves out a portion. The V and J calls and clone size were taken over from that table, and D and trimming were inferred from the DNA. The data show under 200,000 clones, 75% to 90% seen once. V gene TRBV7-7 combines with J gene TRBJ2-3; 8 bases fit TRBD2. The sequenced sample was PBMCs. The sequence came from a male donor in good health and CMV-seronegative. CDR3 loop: CASSLGSGVSTDTQYF. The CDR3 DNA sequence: TGTGCTAGCAGCTTGGGTAGCGGGGTCTCCACAGATACGCAGTATTTT.